Each of the 10 T cell receptor beta chains below was sequenced from the same sample in a study of CD4+ T cells in melanoma. Produced via immunoSEQ multiplex PCR; TCRdb's table is partial and in-frame only. The profile shows 15,000 to 20,000 clones, roughly 80% of them singletons. Sequenced sample: cells from a culture (not recorded whether cultured in vitro). These receptors were obtained from a human donor with melanoma.

As regards this clone: The sample carries other DNA sequences with the same CDR3. This rearrangement joins TRBV7-9 to TRBJ1-1; tentatively, D is TRBD1 (6 bases). Germline CDR1 is SEHNR and CDR2 is FQNEAQ (reference sequence). V was cut by 3 bases and J by 11 bases, with 13 bases left in between. CDR3 size: 12 residues. CDR3 bases: TGTGCCAGCAGCTTCACACAGGGAAGGGCTTTCTTT. Translated: CASSFTQGRAFF.

DNA of the CDR3: TGTGCCAGCACCCTAGTTTACCAAATTAATTCACCCCTCCACTTT. Translating it yields CASTLVYQINSPLHF. J is TRBJ1-6 and V is TRBV27; D not resolved. From germline, CDR1 is MNHEY and CDR2 SMNVEV (reference sequence). This CDR3 has 15 residues. Trimming left V 7 bases short and J 6 bases short, with 16 bases between.

This clone appeared a few times. This chain connects TRBV6-1 to TRBJ1-2; TRBD1 agrees at 7 bases. J gave up 2 bases and V 10 bases, and 13 bases lay outside the gene matches. Germline lookup yields CDR1 MNHNS and CDR2 SASEGT. CDR3 length: 15 amino acids. The CDR3 nucleotides are TGTGCCAACCAGCCACCGGGACAGAGAAACTATGGCTACACCTTC. Translation gives CANQPPGQRNYGYTF.

This chain uses TRBV27 with TRBJ1-2; TRBD1 matches at 9 bases. V gave up 2 bases and J gave up 4 bases; unmatched junction bases: 8. This CDR3 is 16 amino acids long. Germline V gene data show CDR1 as MNHEY and CDR2 as SMNVEV (reference sequence). The CDR3 coding sequence is TGTGCCAGCAGTTTAAAAGGGACAGGGTACAGCTATGGCTACACCTTC. This sequence encodes CASSLKGTGYSYGYTF.

The rearrangement uses TRBV2 and TRBJ1-5; TRBD1 agrees at 7 bases. Germline V gives CDR1 SNHLY, CDR2 FYNNEI. This CDR3 is built from 15 residues. The V gene end was trimmed by 6 bases and the J gene end by 5 bases; junction bases not matched to a gene: 10. The CDR3 nucleotides read TGTGCCAGCAGCGCGACAGGGTGGGAGGATCAGCCCCAGCATTTT. Its protein is CASSATGWEDQPQHF.

As concerns this clone: The final CDR3 position lacks the conserved phenylalanine or tryptophan, pointing to a likely read error. The limits of the CDR3 on the DNA are not certain, so only TCRdb's listed CDR3 is given. The chain combines TRBV6-4 with TRBJ1-5. A total of 11 residues make up the CDR3, ends included. The germline V gene has CDR1 MRHNA and CDR2 SNTAGT. The CDR3 is CASSDLINPGP.

The chain uses TRBV4-1 and TRBJ2-3; weak D call: TRBD2 (7 bases). The germline V gene has CDR1 MGHRA and CDR2 YSYEKL. CDR3 length: 15 amino acids. Trimming pared 6 bases from V and 2 bases from J, leaving 15 bases between. The CDR3 region is CASSWGGLFTDTQYF. The CDR3 DNA is TGCGCCAGCAGTTGGGGGGGCCTATTCACAGATACGCAGTATTTT.

V gene TRBV7-3 combines with J gene TRBJ2-3; a possible D gene is TRBD1 (6 bases). Trimming stripped 1 base from V and 6 bases from J, with 11 bases between. This CDR3 comprises 14 residues. Germline V lookup: CDR1 SGHTA, CDR2 FQGTGA. Here the CDR3 reads CASSLRGRGDTQYF. The CDR3 region has the DNA TGTGCCAGCAGCTTAAGGGGCAGGGGTGATACGCAGTATTTT. Full variable domain (remainder filled in from reference TRBV7-3 and TRBJ2-3): GAGVSQTPSNKVTEKGKYVELRCDPISGHTALYWYRQSLGQGPEFLIYFQGTGAADDSGLPNDRFFAVRPEGSVSTLKIQRTERGDSAVYLCASSLRGRGDTQYFGPGTRLTVL.

The chain carries TRBV18 and TRBJ1-5; unclear D gene. Germline CDR1 is KGHSH and CDR2 is LQKENI. V was clipped by 5 bases and J by 0 bases, with 14 bases between them. This CDR3 has 16 amino acids. The CDR3 region is CASSLGLGVSNQPQHF. The DNA for the CDR3 is TGTGCCAGCTCATTGGGTCTTGGGGTTAGCAATCAGCCCCAGCATTTT.

This clone was seen once. The chain links TRBV7-8 to TRBJ1-2; D remains ambiguous. Germline V gene data show CDR1 as SGHVS and CDR2 as FQNEAQ. The CDR3 consists of 14 residues. Between the trimmed V and J ends, which lost 5 bases and 4 bases, there was a span of 14 bases. CDR3: CASSQEVTGYGYTF. DNA of the CDR3: TGTGCCAGCAGCCAAGAGGTGACCGGCTATGGCTACACCTTC.